The clone carrying this T cell receptor beta chain was observed many times. Its antigen is undetermined. A 3' RACE protocol on RNA, with unique molecular identifiers, produced the TCR library. Each CDR3 protein is one row after TCRdb ran MiXCR on the 3' RACE reads. Of about 89,000 distinct CDR3 sequences in the sample, about 6.9% were seen once. Treatment described: PENTA 11 planned treatment interruption arm or continuous ART arm. This entry belongs to a study of HIV-infected children after antiretroviral therapy interruption. Study background: Continuous-treatment samples came from weeks 0, 48 and 150.

General study findings and limits: Naive CD4+ Gini coefficient rose by interruption end, suggesting clonal expansion.

The CDR3 has 13 residues. Trimming took off 2 bases at V and 7 bases at J, with 6 bases between the two ends. The receptor comes from a pool of human donors with HIV. The chain links TRBV12-3 or TRBV12-4 to TRBJ1-6, with TRBD1 as a possible D gene (5 bases). The sample was CD45RA+ CD4+ T cells from PBMCs, pooled from several time points, taken from a donor given antiretroviral therapy, either interrupted or continuous. The subset: naive CD4+ CD45RA+ CD45RO- T cells. The DNA of the CDR3 is TGTGCCAGCAGTTTATGGGGGAATTCACCCCTCCACTTT. This gives the protein CASSLWGNSPLHF.